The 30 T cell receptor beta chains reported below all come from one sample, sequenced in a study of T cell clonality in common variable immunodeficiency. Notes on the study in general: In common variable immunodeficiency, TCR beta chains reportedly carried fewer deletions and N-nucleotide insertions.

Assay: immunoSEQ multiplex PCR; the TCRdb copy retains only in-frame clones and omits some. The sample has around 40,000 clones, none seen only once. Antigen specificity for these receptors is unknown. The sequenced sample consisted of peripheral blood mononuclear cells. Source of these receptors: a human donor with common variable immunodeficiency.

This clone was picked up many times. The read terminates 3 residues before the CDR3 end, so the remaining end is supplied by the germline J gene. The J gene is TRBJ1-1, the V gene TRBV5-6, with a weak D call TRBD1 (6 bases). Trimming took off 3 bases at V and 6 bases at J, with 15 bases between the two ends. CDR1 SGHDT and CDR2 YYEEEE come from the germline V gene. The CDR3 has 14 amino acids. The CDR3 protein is CASSWVRGYSEAFF. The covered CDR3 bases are TGTGCCAGCAGCTGGGTCAGGGGATATTCTGAA.

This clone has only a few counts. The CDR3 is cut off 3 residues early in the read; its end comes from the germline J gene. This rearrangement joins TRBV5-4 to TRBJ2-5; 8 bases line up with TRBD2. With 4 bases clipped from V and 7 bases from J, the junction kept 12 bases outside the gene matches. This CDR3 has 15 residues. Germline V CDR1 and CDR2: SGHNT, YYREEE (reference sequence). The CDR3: CASSPDPGLEGTQYF. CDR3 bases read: TGTGCCAGCAGCCCCGATCCGGGACTAGAGGGGACC. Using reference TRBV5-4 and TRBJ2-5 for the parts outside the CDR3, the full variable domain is ETGVTQSPTHLIKTRGQQVTLRCSSQSGHNTVSWYQQALGQGPQFIFQYYREEENGRGNFPPRFSGLQFPNYSSELNVNALELDDSALYLCASSPDPGLEGTQYFGPGTRLLVL.

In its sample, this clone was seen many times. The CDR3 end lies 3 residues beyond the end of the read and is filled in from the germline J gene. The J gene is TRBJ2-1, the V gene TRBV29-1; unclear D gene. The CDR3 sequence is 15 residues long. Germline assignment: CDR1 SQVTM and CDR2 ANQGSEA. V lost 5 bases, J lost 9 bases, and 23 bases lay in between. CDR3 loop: CSVRSGGPVGSEQFF. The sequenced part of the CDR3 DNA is TGCAGCGTTCGCTCGGGTGGTCCGGTTGGGTCTGAG.

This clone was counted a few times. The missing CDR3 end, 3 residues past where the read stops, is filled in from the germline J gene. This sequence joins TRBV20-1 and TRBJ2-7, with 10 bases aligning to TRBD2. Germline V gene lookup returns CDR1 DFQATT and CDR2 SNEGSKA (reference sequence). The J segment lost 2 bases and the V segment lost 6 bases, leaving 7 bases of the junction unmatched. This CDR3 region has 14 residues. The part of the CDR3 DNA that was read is TGCAGTGCCACAACTAGCGGGGTGGCCTACGAG. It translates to CSATTSGVAYE. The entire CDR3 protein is CSATTSGVAYEQYF.

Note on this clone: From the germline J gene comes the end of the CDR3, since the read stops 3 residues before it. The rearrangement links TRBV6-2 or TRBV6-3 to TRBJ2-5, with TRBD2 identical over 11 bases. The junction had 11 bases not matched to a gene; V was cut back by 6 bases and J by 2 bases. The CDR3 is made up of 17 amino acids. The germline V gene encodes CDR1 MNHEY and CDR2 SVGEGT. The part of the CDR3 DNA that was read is TGTGCCAGCAGCCCCCACCCTAGCGGGGGGCAACAAGAGACC. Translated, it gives CASSPHPSGGQQET. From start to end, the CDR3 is CASSPHPSGGQQETQYF.

The CDR3 sequence is CASSLDRAQETQYF. CDR3 DNA (partial): TGCGCCAGCAGCCTGGACAGGGCCCAAGAGACC. The rearrangement joins TRBV5-1 to TRBJ2-5; TRBD1 agrees at 8 bases. The read finishes 3 residues shy of the CDR3 end, and the germline J gene is used to complete it. The CDR3 has 14 amino acids. CDR1 is SGHRS and CDR2 is YFSETQ in the germline V gene. V lost 4 bases to trimming and J lost 1 base; unmatched junction nucleotides: 3.

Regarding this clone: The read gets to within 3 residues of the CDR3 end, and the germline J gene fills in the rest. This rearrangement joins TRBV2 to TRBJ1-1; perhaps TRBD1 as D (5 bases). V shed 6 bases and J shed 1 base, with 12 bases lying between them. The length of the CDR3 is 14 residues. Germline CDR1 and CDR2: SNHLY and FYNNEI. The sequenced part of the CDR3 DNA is TGTGCCAGCAGGACCACCACAGGGAACACTGAA. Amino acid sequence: CASRTTTGNTE. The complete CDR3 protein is CASRTTTGNTEAFF.

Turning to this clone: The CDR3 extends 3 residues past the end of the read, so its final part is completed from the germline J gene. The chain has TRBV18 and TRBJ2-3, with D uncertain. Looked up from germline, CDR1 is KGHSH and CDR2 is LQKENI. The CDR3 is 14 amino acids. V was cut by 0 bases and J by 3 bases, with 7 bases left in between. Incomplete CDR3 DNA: TGTGCCAGCTCACCACCAATAGCTACAGATACG. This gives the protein CASSPPIATDT. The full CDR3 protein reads CASSPPIATDTQYF. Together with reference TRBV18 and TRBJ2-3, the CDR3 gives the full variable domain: NAGVMQNPRHLVRRRGQEARLRCSPMKGHSHVYWYRQLPEEGLKFMVYLQKENIIDESGMPKERFSAEFPKEGPSILRIQQVVRGDSAAYFCASSPPIATDTQYFGPGTRLTVL.

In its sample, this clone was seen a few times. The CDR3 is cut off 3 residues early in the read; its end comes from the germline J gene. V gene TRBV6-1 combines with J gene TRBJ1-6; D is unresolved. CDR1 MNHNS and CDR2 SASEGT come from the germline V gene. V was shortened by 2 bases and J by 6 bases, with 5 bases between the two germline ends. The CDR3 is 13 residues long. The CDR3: CASSETGNSPLHF. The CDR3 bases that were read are TGTGCCAGCAGTGAAACGGGTAATTCACCC.

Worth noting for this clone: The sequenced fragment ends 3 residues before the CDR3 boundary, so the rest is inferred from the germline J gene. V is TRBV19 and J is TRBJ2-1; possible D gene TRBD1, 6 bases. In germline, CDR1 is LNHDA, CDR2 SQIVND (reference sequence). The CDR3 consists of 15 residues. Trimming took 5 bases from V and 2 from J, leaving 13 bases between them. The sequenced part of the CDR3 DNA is TGTGCCAGTAGTCTCCGGGACACGGCCTACAATGAG. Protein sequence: CASSLRDTAYNE. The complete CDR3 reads CASSLRDTAYNEQFF.

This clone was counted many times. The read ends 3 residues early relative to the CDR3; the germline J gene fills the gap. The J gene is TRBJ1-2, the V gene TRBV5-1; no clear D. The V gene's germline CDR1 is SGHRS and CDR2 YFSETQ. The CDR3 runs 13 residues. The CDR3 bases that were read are TGCGCCAGCAGCGGTGACCACTCGGGGGGC. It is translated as CASSGDHSGG. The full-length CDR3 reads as CASSGDHSGGYTF.

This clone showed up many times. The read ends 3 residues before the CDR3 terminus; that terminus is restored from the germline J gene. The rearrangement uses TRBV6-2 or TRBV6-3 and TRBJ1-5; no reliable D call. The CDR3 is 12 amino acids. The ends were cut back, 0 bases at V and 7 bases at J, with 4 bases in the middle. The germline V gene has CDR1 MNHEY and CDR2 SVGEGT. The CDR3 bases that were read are TGTGCCAGCAGTTACTCAGGGCAGCCC. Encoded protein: CASSYSGQP. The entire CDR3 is CASSYSGQPQHF.

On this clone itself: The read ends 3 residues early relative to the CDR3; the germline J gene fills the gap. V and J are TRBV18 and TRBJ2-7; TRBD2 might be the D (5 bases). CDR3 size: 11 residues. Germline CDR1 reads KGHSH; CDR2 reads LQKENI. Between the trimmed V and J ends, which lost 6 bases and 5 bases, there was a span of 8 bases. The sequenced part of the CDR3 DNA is TGTGCCAGCTCCTCGCGGGACGAG. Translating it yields CASSSRDE. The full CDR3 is CASSSRDEQYF. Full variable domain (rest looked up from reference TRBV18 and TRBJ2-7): NAGVMQNPRHLVRRRGQEARLRCSPMKGHSHVYWYRQLPEEGLKFMVYLQKENIIDESGMPKERFSAEFPKEGPSILRIQQVVRGDSAAYFCASSSRDEQYFGPGTRLTVT.

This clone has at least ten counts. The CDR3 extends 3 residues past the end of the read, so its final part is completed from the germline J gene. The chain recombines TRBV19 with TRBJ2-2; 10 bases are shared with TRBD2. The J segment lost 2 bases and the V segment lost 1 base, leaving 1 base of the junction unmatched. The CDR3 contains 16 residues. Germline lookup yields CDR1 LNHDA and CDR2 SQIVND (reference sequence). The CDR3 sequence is CASSIVAGGNTGELFF. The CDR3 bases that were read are TGTGCCAGTAGTATAGTAGCGGGAGGCAACACCGGGGAG. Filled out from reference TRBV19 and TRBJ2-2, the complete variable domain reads DGGITQSPKYLFRKEGQNVTLSCEQNLNHDAMYWYRQDPGQGLRLIYYSQIVNDFQKGDIAEGYSVSREKKESFPLTVTSAQKNPTAFYLCASSIVAGGNTGELFFGEGSRLTVL.

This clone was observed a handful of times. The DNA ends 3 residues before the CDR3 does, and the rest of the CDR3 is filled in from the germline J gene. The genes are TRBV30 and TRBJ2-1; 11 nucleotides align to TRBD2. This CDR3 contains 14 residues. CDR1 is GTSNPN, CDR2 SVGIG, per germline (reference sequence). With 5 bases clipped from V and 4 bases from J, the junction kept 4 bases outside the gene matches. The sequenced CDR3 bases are TGTGCCTGGTCGGGACTAGCGGAATACAATGAG. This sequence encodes CAWSGLAEYNE. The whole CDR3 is CAWSGLAEYNEQFF.

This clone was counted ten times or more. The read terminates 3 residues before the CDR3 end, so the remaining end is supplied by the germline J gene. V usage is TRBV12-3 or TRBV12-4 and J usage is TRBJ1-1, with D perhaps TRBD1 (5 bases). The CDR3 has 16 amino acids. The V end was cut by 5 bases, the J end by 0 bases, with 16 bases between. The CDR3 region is CASSLSLGVVNTEAFF. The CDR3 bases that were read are TGTGCCAGCAGTCTCTCCTTAGGGGTAGTGAACACTGAA.

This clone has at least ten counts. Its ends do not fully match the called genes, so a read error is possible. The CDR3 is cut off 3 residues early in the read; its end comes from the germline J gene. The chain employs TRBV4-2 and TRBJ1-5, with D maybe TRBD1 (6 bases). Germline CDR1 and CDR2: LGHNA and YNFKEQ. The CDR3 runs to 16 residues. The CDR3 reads CASSQDSGGRNQPQHF. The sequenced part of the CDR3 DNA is TGCGCCAGCAGCCAAGATTCGGGGGGCCGGAATCAGCCC.

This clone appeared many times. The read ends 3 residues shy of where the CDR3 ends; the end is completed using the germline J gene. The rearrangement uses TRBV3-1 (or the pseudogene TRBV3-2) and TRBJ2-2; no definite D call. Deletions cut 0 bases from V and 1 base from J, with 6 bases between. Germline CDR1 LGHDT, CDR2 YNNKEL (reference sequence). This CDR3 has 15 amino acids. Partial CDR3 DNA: TGTGCCAGCAGCCAAGAGGCAGGGAACACCGGGGAG. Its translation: CASSQEAGNTGE. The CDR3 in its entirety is CASSQEAGNTGELFF.

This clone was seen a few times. The CDR3 loop reads CSVRQGINQTQYF. The DNA read from the CDR3 is TGCAGCGTTAGGCAGGGAATTAATCAGACC. J is TRBJ2-5 and V is TRBV29-1; the D gene is possibly TRBD1 (5 bases). The read stops 3 residues short of the end of the CDR3; the missing end is completed from the germline J gene. Trimming took 5 bases from V and 6 from J, leaving 16 bases between them. This CDR3 is built from 13 residues. The V gene's germline CDR1 is SQVTM and CDR2 ANQGSEA.

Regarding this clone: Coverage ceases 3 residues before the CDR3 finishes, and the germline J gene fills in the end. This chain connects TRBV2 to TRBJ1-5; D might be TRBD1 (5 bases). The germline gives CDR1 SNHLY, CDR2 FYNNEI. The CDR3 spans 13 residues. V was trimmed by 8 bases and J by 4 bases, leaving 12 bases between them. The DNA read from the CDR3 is TGTGCCAGCGGGAGGGCAGGGAATCAGCCC. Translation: CASGRAGNQP. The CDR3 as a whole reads CASGRAGNQPQHF.

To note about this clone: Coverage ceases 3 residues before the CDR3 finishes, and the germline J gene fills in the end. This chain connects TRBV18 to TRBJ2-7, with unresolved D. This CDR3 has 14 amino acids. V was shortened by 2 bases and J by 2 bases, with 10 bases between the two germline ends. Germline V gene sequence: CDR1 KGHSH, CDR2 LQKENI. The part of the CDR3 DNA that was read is TGTGCCAGCTCACCAAGCACTAACCCCTACGAG. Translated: CASSPSTNPYE. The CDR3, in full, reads CASSPSTNPYEQYF. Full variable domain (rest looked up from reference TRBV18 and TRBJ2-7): NAGVMQNPRHLVRRRGQEARLRCSPMKGHSHVYWYRQLPEEGLKFMVYLQKENIIDESGMPKERFSAEFPKEGPSILRIQQVVRGDSAAYFCASSPSTNPYEQYFGPGTRLTVT.

Partial CDR3 DNA: TGTGCCAGTAGCGGGGAAAATGGGTACGAG. Its protein is CASSGENGYE. The full CDR3 sequence reads CASSGENGYEQYF. This rearrangement joins TRBV19 to TRBJ2-7; tentative D call: TRBD2 (5 bases). The CDR3 extends 3 residues past the end of the read, so its final part is completed from the germline J gene. The germline V and J ends were trimmed by 6 bases and 4 bases, with 13 bases remaining between them. The CDR3 length is 13 residues. Germline CDR1 and CDR2: LNHDA and SQIVND (reference sequence). The full variable domain, with the rest looked up from reference TRBV19 and TRBJ2-7, is DGGITQSPKYLFRKEGQNVTLSCEQNLNHDAMYWYRQDPGQGLRLIYYSQIVNDFQKGDIAEGYSVSREKKESFPLTVTSAQKNPTAFYLCASSGENGYEQYFGPGTRLTVT.

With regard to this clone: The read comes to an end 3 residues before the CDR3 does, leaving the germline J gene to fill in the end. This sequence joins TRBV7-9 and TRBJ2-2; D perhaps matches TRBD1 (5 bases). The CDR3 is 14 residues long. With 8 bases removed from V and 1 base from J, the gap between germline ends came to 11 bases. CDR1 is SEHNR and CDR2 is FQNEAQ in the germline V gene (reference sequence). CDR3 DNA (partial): TGTGCCAGCCTGAGACAGCGGAACACCGGGGAG. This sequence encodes CASLRQRNTGE. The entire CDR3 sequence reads CASLRQRNTGELFF.

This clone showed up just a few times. CDR3 protein: CASSIGQGNTDTQYF. The sequenced CDR3 bases are TGTGCCAGTAGTATTGGACAGGGGAACACAGATACG. The genes are TRBV19 and TRBJ2-3; TRBD1 agrees at 9 bases. The read is 3 residues too short to cover the CDR3 end, so that end is filled in from the germline J gene. Germline values: CDR1 LNHDA, CDR2 SQIVND (reference sequence). The CDR3 has 15 amino acids. Trimming removed 3 bases from V and 2 bases from J; junction bases left unmatched: 3. The full variable domain, in which reference TRBV19 and TRBJ2-3 provide the parts outside the CDR3, is DGGITQSPKYLFRKEGQNVTLSCEQNLNHDAMYWYRQDPGQGLRLIYYSQIVNDFQKGDIAEGYSVSREKKESFPLTVTSAQKNPTAFYLCASSIGQGNTDTQYFGPGTRLTVL.

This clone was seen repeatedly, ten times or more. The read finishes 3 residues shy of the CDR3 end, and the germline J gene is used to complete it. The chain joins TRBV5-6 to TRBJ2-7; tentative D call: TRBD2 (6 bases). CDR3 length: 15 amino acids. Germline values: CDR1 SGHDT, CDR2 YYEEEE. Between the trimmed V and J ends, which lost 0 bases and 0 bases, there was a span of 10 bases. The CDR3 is CASSLGLGGSYEQYF. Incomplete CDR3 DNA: TGTGCCAGCAGCTTGGGTCTGGGGGGCTCCTACGAG.

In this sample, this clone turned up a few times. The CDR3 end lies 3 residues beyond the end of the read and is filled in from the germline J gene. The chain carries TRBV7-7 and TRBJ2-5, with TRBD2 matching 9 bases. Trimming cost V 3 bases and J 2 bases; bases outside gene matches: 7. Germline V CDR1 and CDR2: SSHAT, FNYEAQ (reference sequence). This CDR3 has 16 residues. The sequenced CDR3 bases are TGTGCCAGCAGCTTCAGGGGGACTAGCTCTCAAGAGACC. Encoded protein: CASSFRGTSSQET. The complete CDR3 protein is CASSFRGTSSQETQYF.

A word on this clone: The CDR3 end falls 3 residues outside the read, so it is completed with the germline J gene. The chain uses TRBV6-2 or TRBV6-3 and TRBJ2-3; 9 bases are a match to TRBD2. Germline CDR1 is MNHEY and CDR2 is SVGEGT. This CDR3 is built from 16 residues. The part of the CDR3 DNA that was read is TGTGCCAGCGGCCTTGGGATCAGCGGGGGGCAGGGGACG. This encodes CASGLGISGGQGT. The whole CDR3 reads CASGLGISGGQGTQYF.

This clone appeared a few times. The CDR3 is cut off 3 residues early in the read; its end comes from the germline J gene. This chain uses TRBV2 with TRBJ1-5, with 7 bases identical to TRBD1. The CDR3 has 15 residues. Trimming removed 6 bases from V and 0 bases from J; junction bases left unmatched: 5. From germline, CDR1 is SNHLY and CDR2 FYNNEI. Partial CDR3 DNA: TGTGCCAGCAGGGGACAGCTCTATAGCAATCAGCCC. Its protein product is CASRGQLYSNQP. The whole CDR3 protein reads CASRGQLYSNQPQHF.

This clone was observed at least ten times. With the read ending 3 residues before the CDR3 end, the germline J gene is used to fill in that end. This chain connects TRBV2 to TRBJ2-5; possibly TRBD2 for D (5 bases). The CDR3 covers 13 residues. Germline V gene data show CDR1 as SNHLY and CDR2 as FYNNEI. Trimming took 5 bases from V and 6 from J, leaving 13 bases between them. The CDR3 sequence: CASSLTSFQTQYF. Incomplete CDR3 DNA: TGTGCCAGCAGTCTTACTAGTTTCCAGACC.

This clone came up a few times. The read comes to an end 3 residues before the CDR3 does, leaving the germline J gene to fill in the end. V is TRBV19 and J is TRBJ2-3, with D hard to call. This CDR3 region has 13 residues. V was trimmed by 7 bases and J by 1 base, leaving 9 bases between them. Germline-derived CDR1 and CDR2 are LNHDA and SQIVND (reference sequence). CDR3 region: CASTFAGTDTQYF. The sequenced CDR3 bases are TGTGCCAGTACGTTCGCAGGCACAGATACG. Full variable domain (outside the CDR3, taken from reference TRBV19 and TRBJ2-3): DGGITQSPKYLFRKEGQNVTLSCEQNLNHDAMYWYRQDPGQGLRLIYYSQIVNDFQKGDIAEGYSVSREKKESFPLTVTSAQKNPTAFYLCASTFAGTDTQYFGPGTRLTVL.